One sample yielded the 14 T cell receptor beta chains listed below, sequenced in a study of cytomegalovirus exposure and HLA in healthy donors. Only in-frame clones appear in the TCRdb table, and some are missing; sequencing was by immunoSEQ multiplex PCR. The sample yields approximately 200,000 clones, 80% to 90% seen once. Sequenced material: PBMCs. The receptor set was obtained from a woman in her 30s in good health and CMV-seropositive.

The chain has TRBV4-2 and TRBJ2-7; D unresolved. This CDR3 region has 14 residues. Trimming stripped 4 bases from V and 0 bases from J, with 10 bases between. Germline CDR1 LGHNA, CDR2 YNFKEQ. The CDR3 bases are TGTGCCAGCAGCCCCCTAAGAGTCTCCTACGAGCAGTACTTC. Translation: CASSPLRVSYEQYF.

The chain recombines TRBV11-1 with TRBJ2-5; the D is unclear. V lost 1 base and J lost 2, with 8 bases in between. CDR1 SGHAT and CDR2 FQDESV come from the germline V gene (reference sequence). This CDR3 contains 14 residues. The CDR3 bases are TGTGCCAGCAGCTTAGGAGGCCAGCAAGAGACCCAGTACTTC. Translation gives CASSLGGQQETQYF.

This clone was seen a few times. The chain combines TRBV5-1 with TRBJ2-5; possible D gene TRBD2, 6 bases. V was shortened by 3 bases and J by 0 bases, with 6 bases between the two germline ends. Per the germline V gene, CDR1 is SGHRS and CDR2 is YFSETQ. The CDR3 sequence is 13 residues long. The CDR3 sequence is CASSWGDQETQYF. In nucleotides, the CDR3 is TGCGCCAGCAGCTGGGGGGACCAAGAGACCCAGTACTTC.

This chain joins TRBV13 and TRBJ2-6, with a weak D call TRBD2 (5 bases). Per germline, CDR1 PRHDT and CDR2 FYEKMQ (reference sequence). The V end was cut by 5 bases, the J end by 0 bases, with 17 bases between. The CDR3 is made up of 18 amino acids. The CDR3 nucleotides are TGTGCCAGCAGCCACCCCTCGGGAAGGGCCTCTGGGGCCAACGTCCTGACTTTC. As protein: CASSHPSGRASGANVLTF.

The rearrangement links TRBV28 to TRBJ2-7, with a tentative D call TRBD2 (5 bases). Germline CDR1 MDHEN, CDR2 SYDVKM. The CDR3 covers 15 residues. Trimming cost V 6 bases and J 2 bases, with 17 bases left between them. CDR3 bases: TGTGCCAGCAGCCTCCTGCGGAGGTCGACCTACGAGCAGTACTTC. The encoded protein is CASSLLRRSTYEQYF. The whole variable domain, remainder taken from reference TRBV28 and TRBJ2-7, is DVKVTQSSRYLVKRTGEKVFLECVQDMDHENMFWYRQDPGLGLRLIYFSYDVKMKEKGDIPEGYSVSREKKERFSLILESASTNQTSMYLCASSLLRRSTYEQYFGPGTRLTVT.

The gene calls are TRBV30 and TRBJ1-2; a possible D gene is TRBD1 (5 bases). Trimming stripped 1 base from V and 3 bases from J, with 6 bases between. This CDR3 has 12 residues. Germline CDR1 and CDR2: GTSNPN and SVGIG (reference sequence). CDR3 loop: CAWSGGDYGYTF. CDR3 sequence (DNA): TGTGCCTGGAGTGGGGGGGACTATGGCTACACCTTC.

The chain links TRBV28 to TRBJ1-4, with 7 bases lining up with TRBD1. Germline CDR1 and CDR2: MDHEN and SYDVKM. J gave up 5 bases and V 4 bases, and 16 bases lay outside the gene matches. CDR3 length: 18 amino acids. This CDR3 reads CASSSPGQESGANEKLFF. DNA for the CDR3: TGTGCCAGCAGTTCGCCTGGACAGGAGAGTGGGGCAAATGAAAAACTGTTTTTT.

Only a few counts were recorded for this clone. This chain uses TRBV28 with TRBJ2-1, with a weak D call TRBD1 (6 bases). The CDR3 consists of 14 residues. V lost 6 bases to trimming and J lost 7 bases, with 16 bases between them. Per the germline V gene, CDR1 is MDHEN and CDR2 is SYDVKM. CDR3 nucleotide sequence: TGTGCCAGCAGCTTAGGGACACATATGAATGAGCAGTTCTTC. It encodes CASSLGTHMNEQFF.

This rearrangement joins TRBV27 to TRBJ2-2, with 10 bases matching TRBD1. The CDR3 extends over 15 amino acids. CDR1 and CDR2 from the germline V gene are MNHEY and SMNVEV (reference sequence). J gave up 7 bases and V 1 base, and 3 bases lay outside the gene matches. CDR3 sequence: CASSLLTGGDGELFF. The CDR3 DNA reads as TGTGCCAGCAGTTTATTGACAGGGGGCGACGGGGAGCTGTTTTTT.

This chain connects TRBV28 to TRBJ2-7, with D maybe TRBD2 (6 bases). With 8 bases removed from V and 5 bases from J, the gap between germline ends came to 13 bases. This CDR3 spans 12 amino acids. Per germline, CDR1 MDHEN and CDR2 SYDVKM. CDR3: CASGTGLNEQYF. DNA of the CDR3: TGTGCCAGCGGCACGGGACTGAACGAGCAGTACTTC.

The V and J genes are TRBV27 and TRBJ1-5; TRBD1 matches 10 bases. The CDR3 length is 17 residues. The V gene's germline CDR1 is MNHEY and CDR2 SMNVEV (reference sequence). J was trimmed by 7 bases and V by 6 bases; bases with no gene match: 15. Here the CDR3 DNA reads TGTGCCAGCAGCCGCGACCGGGACAGGGGACGAGGACAGCCCCAGCATTTT. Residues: CASSRDRDRGRGQPQHF.

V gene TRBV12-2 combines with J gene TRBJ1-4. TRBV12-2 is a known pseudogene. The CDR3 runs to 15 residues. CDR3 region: CASRVRWRANEKLFF. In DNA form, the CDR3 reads TGTGCAAGTCGCGTCCGGTGGAGGGCTAATGAAAAACTGTTTTTT.

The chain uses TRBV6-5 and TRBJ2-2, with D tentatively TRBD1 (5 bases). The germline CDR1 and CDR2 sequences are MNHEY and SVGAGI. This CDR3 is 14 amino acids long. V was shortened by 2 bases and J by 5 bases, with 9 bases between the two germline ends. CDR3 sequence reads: CASSYRGLTGELFF. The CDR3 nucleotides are TGTGCCAGCAGTTACAGGGGTCTAACCGGGGAGCTGTTTTTT.

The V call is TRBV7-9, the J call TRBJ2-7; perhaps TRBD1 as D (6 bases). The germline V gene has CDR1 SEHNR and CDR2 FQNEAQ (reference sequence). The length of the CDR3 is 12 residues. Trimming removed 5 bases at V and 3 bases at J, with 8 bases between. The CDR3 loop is CASSRDIYEQYF. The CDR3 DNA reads TGTGCCAGCAGCCGGGACATCTACGAGCAGTACTTC.